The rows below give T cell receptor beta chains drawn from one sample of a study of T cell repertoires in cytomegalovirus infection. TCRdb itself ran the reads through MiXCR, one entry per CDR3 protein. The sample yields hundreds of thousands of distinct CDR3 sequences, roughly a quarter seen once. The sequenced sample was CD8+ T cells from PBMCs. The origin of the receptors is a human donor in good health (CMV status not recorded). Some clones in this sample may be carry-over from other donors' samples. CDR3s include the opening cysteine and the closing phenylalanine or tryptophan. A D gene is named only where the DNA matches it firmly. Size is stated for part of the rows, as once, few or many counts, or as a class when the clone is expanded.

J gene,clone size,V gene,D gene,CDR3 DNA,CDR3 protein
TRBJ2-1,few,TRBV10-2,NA,TGCGCCAGCAGTGAGTTGGACCAGCTCAATGAGCAGTTCTTC,CASSELDQLNEQFF
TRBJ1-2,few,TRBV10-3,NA,TGTGCCATCAGTGACAGGGAGGTCGTGGATGGCTACACCTTC,CAISDREVVDGYTF
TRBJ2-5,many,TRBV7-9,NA,TGTGCCAGCAGCTTAGATCCAAGCCCGGGTTACAAAGAGACCCAGTACTTC,CASSLDPSPGYKETQYF
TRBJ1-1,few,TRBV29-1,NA,TGCAGCGTTAGGACCGTGAACACTGAAGCTTTCTTT,CSVRTVNTEAFF
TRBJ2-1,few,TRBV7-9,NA,TGTGCCAGCAGCGAACTTACCGGGAATGAGCAGTTCTTC,CASSELTGNEQFF
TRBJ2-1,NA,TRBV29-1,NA,TGCAGCGTCGACCCCCTCGACAGCTACAATGAGCAGTTCTTC,CSVDPLDSYNEQFF
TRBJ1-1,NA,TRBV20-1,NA,TGCAGTGCTACTTACCGGGTTAACACTGAAGCTTTCTTT,CSATYRVNTEAFF
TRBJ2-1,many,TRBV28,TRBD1,TGTGCCAGCATTTCTCCGGGACAGGGGGACAATGAGCAGTTCTTC,CASISPGQGDNEQFF
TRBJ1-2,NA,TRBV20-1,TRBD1,TGCAGTGCCGAAACAGGGGATAACCTTGATGGCTACACCTTC,CSAETGDNLDGYTF
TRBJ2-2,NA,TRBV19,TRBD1,TGTGCCAGTAGTAACGGATTGGACAGGGGGAACACCGGGGAGCTGTTTTTT,CASSNGLDRGNTGELFF
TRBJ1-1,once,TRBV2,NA,TGTGCCAACCTCCTAGGGACTGAAGCTTTCTTT,CANLLGTEAFF
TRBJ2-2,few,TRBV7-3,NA,TGTGCCAGCAGCTTAAGACTTATGAACACCGGGGAGCTGTTTTTT,CASSLRLMNTGELFF
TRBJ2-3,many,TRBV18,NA,TGTGCCAGCTCACAATCCTTTTCCGGGGACACAGATACGCAGTATTTT,CASSQSFSGDTDTQYF
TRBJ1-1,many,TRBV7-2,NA,TGTGCCAGCAGCTTAGATGAGGGGGCTGAAGCTTTCTTT,CASSLDEGAEAFF
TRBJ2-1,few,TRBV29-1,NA,TGCAGCGTTGAAGGCAGACACAATGAGCAGTTCTTC,CSVEGRHNEQFF
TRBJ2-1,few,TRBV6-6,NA,TGTGCCAGCATCACCGTAGGGGACTTTTACAATGAGCAGTTCTTC,CASITVGDFYNEQFF
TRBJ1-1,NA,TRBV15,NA,TGTGCCACCAGCAGAGACAGGGGTTCCCCTGAAGCTTTCTTT,CATSRDRGSPEAFF
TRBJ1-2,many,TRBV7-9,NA,TGTGCCAGCAGCTTGCCCAACTTTGGGGGTCCGTATGGCTACACCTTC,CASSLPNFGGPYGYTF
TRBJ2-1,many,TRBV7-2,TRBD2,TGTGCCAGCAGCCCTGCGGGGGGCGTCTACAATGAGCAGTTCTTC,CASSPAGGVYNEQFF
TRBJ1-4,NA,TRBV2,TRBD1,TGTGCCTGCCCTTCGACAGGGGATAATGAAAAACTGTTTTTT,CACPSTGDNEKLFF
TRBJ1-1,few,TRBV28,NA,TGTGCCATTTCAAAGGTTTGGGACGTGAACACTGAAGCTTTCTTT,CAISKVWDVNTEAFF
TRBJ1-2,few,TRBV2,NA,TGTGCCAGCAGTGAAGCGAGAAGGGGTAACTATGGCTACACCTTC,CASSEARRGNYGYTF
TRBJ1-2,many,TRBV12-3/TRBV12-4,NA,TGTGCCAGCAGCCGGGGACACCCGCTCTATGGCTACACCTTC,CASSRGHPLYGYTF
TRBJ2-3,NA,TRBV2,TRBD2,TGTGCCAGCAGGGCGGGACTAGCGGGGTTCACAGATACGCAGTATTTT,CASRAGLAGFTDTQYF
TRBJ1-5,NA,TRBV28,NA,TGTGCCAGCAGTTCATATCTTTTGCCCCAGCATTTT,CASSSYLLPQHF
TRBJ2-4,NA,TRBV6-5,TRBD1,TGTGCCAGCAGTTACCACGGGACAGGGCTGGAAAACATTCAGTACTTC,CASSYHGTGLENIQYF
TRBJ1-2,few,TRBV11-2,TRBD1,TGTGCCAGCAGCTTAGAGGGAGGGACAGAGCGCCCCTATGGCTACACCTTC,CASSLEGGTERPYGYTF
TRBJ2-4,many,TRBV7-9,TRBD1,TGTGCCAGCAGCCATGGGACAGCTCCCCACATTCAGTACTTC,CASSHGTAPHIQYF
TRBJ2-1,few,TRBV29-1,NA,TGCAGCGTTGAACCCCTCTCCGGGGGATATGAGCAGTTCTTC,CSVEPLSGGYEQFF
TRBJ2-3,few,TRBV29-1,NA,TGCAGCGTTGGTGTACCTAACACAGATACGCAGTATTTT,CSVGVPNTDTQYF
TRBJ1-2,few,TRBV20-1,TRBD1,TGCAGTGCTCCCAGGGGGCCGTCTCATGGCTACACCTTC,CSAPRGPSHGYTF
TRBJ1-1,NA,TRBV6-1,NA,TGTGCCAGCGAAAGCCCCGGTTCCACTGAAGCTTTCTTT,CASESPGSTEAFF
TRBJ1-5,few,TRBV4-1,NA,TGCGCCAGCAGCCAAGTGGGTAGCAATCAGCCCCAGCATTTT,CASSQVGSNQPQHF
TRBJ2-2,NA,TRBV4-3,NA,TGCGCCAGCAGCCAAGTGACAGCCAACACCGGGGAGCTGTTTTTT,CASSQVTANTGELFF
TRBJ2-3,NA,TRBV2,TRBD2,TGTGCCAGCAGTGGGACTAGCGGGGCAAGCACAGATACGCAGTATTTT,CASSGTSGASTDTQYF
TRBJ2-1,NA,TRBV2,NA,TGTGCCAGCAGTGAATGGCGGTCAGGGGCCTACAATGAGCAGTTCTTC,CASSEWRSGAYNEQFF
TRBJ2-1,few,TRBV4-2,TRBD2,TGTGCCAGCAGCCACCTAGCGGGGGGGTATGATGAGCAGTTCTTC,CASSHLAGGYDEQFF
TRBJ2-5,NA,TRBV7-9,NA,TGTGCCAGCAGCTTAACTACTGGGGTAGAGACCCAGTACTTC,CASSLTTGVETQYF
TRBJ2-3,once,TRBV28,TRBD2,TGTGCCAGCAGTTTAGTACTAGCGGGGGTCATGGATACGCAGTATTTT,CASSLVLAGVMDTQYF
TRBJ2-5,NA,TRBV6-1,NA,TGTGCCAGCAGTTTACTAGCTTCGTTAGAGACCCAGTACTTC,CASSLLASLETQYF
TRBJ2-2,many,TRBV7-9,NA,TGTGCCAGCAGCCCTCCGGGGGCCGGGGAGCTGTTTTTT,CASSPPGAGELFF
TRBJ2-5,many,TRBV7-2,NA,TGTGCCAGCAGCTTAGCGCACCTCTGGGGAGAGACCCAGTACTTC,CASSLAHLWGETQYF
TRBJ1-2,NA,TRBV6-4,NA,TGTGCCAGCAGCCCAGGTCCCGACTATGGCTACACCTTC,CASSPGPDYGYTF
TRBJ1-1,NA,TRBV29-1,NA,TGCAGCGCCTTCCGAGTAACAGGGAATAGGGACACTGAAGCTTTCTTT,CSAFRVTGNRDTEAFF
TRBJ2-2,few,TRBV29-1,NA,TGCAGCGTGACATCAGCTGAACATAACGGGGAGCTGTTTTTT,CSVTSAEHNGELFF
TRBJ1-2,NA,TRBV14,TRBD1,TGTACCAGCAGCCATGAGGGACAGGGGGGCTATGGCTACACCTTC,CTSSHEGQGGYGYTF
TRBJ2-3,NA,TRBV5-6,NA,TGTGCCAGCAGCTCTCTCAGATCAGATACGCAGTATTTT,CASSSLRSDTQYF
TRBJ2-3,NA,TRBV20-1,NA,TGCAGTGCTAGAGACGAGAGCGGCCGCACAGATACGCAGTATTTT,CSARDESGRTDTQYF
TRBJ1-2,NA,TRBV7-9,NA,TGTGCCAGCAGCTCCGACAGTATTAAGGGCTACACCTTC,CASSSDSIKGYTF
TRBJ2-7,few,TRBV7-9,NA,TGTGCCAGCAGCCCTCGTGGCCTGACCGACTACGAGCAGTACTTC,CASSPRGLTDYEQYF
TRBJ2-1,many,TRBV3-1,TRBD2,TGTGCCAGCAGCCCCTCACGGAGCGGGGGGGACTCCTACAATGAGCAGTTCTTC,CASSPSRSGGDSYNEQFF
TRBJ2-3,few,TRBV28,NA,TGTGCCAGCAGTTTCCAGGGCCTCACTACAGGGTTAACAGATACGCAGTATTTT,CASSFQGLTTGLTDTQYF